Each of the 10 T cell receptor beta chains below was sequenced from the same sample in a study of OX40 agonist ivuxolimab in advanced cancers. Receptor libraries were prepared by the immunoSEQ multiplex PCR assay. The table comes from immuneACCESS by way of TCRdb, which keeps in-frame sequences with V and J called. Part of the clones is missing from these tables; in studies checked, under half for an unresolved V gene and the rest for unknown reasons. The sample table lists under 11,000 clones, 77% of them with a count of one. The ten most abundant clones make up approximately 16% of the sample. The sample consisted of CD4+ or CD8+ T cells sorted from blood, taken in a trial of the OX40 agonist ivuxolimab. The receptors come from an adult with an advanced solid tumor such as melanoma, head and neck, liver or kidney cancer.

The chain couples TRBV6-5 to TRBJ1-3, with 7 bases identical to TRBD1. Trimming removed 6 bases from V and 6 bases from J; junction bases left unmatched: 8. There are 14 residues in the CDR3. The germline gives CDR1 MNHEY, CDR2 SVGAGI. The chain's CDR3 is CASRPTGAENTIYF. For the CDR3, the DNA is TGTGCCAGCAGACCTACAGGGGCGGAAAACACCATATATTTT.

In nucleotides, the CDR3 is TGCGCCAGCAGCCACCCTAAGACAGGAGACAATGAGCAGTTCTTC. Protein product: CASSHPKTGDNEQFF. The chain couples TRBV4-1 to TRBJ2-1; weak D call: TRBD1 (6 bases). Germline assignment: CDR1 MGHRA and CDR2 YSYEKL. Trimming pared 3 bases from V and 5 bases from J, leaving 14 bases between. There are 15 residues in the CDR3.

The genes are TRBV6-5 and TRBJ2-2; no firm D call. The CDR3 consists of 13 residues. V lost 7 bases and J 5 bases, leaving 11 bases between the germline ends. Germline CDR1 MNHEY, CDR2 SVGAGI. The chain's CDR3 is CASTLDLTGELFF. The CDR3 DNA sequence: TGTGCCAGCACCCTGGACCTAACCGGGGAGCTGTTTTTT.

The chain links TRBV19 to TRBJ1-5; D remains unclear. Germline CDR1 and CDR2: LNHDA and SQIVND (reference sequence). This CDR3 is built from 11 residues. V lost 11 bases to trimming and J lost 4 bases, with 9 bases between them. CDR3: CAAGVNQPQHF. For the CDR3, the DNA is TGTGCCGCTGGGGTGAATCAGCCCCAGCATTTT.

The chain carries TRBV15 and TRBJ2-2, with 11 bases matching TRBD1. Germline loops: CDR1 LNHNV, CDR2 YYDKDF (reference sequence). The CDR3 sequence is 15 residues long. V trimming: 0 bases; J trimming: 7 bases; junction bases outside the gene matches: 1. Here the CDR3 reads CATSREGQGVGELFF. The DNA of the CDR3 is TGTGCCACCAGCAGAGAGGGACAGGGGGTCGGGGAGCTGTTTTTT.

The gene calls are TRBV7-8 and TRBJ2-7; a possible D gene is TRBD1 (6 bases). Germline CDR1 reads SGHVS; CDR2 reads FQNEAQ. Trimming removed 3 bases at V and 3 bases at J, with 15 bases between. The length of the CDR3 is 15 residues. CDR3 residues: CASSFSGTNGYEQYF. The CDR3 region has the DNA TGTGCCAGCAGCTTCTCAGGGACAAATGGCTACGAGCAGTACTTC. The full variable domain, with the rest looked up from reference TRBV7-8 and TRBJ2-7, is GAGVSQSPRYKVAKRGQDVALRCDPISGHVSLFWYQQALGQGPEFLTYFQNEAQLDKSGLPSDRFFAERPEGSVSTLKIQRTQQEDSAVYLCASSFSGTNGYEQYFGPGTRLTVT.

This clone has only a few counts. The rearrangement links TRBV9 to TRBJ2-1, with a tentative D call TRBD1 (6 bases). This CDR3 is 16 amino acids long. Germline V lookup: CDR1 SGDLS, CDR2 YYNGEE. With 0 bases removed from V and 1 base from J, the gap between germline ends came to 11 bases. The CDR3 DNA follows: TGTGCCAGCAGCGTAGCTACCAGGGGATCCTACAATGAGCAGTTCTTC. Its translation is CASSVATRGSYNEQFF. The full variable domain, its missing parts supplied by reference TRBV9 and TRBJ2-1, is DSGVTQTPKHLITATGQRVTLRCSPRSGDLSVYWYQQSLDQGLQFLIQYYNGEERAKGNILERFSAQQFPDLHSELNLSSLELGDSALYFCASSVATRGSYNEQFFGPGTRLTVL.

The chain has TRBV29-1 and TRBJ1-2; TRBD1 matches at 7 bases. The CDR3 runs to 15 residues. V gave up 0 bases and J gave up 2 bases; unmatched junction bases: 6. Germline loops: CDR1 SQVTM, CDR2 ANQGSEA. The CDR3 region is CSVEEWEGANYGYTF. The CDR3 coding sequence is TGCAGCGTTGAAGAGTGGGAGGGGGCGAACTATGGCTACACCTTC.

There are a few counts of this clone. The V call is TRBV6-1, the J call TRBJ2-2, with 11 bases fitting TRBD1. The CDR3 covers 15 residues. Germline values: CDR1 MNHNS, CDR2 SASEGT. Trimming cost V 1 base and J 6 bases; bases outside gene matches: 1. The CDR3 region is CASSEGTGGAGELFF. The CDR3 DNA sequence: TGTGCCAGCAGTGAAGGGACAGGGGGCGCCGGGGAGCTGTTTTTT.

The V and J genes are TRBV2 and TRBJ1-3; 7 bases fit TRBD1. The CDR3 extends over 13 amino acids. Germline CDR1 SNHLY, CDR2 FYNNEI. The V segment lost 9 bases and the J segment 0 bases; nucleotides outside the gene matches: 2. The CDR3, as DNA: TGTGCCAGGGGACAGCCCTCTGGAAACACCATATATTTT. Translation gives CARGQPSGNTIYF. The full variable domain, in which reference TRBV2 and TRBJ1-3 provide the parts outside the CDR3, is EPEVTQTPSHQVTQMGQEVILRCVPISNHLYFYWYRQILGQKVEFLVSFYNNEISEKSEIFDDQFSVERPDGSNFTLKIRSTKLEDSAMYFCARGQPSGNTIYFGEGSWLTVV.